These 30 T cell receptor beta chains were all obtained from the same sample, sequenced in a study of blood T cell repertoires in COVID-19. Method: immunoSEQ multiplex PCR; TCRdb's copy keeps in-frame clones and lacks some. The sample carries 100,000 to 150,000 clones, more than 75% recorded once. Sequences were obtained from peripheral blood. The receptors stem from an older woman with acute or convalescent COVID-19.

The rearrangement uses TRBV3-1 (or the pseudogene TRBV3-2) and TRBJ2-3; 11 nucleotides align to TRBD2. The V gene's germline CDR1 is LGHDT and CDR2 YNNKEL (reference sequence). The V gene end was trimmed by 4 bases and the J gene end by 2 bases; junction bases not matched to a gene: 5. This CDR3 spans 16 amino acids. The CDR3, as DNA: TGTGCCAGCAGCCCCACTAGCGGGAGCTCCACAGATACGCAGTATTTT. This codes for CASSPTSGSSTDTQYF.

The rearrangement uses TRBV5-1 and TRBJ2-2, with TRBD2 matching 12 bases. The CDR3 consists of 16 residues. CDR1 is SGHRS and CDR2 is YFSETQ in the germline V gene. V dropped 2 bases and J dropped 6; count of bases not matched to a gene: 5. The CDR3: CASSFGTSGRPGELFF. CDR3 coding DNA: TGCGCCAGCAGCTTCGGCACTAGCGGGAGGCCCGGGGAGCTGTTTTTT.

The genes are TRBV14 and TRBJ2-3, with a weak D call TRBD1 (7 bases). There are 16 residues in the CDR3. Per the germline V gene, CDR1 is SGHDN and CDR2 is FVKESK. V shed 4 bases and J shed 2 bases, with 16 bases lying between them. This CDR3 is CASSRGTDIITDTQYF. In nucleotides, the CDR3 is TGTGCCAGCAGCCGCGGGACAGACATAATCACAGATACGCAGTATTTT. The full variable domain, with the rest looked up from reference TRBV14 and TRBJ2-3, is EAGVTQFPSHSVIEKGQTVTLRCDPISGHDNLYWYRRVMGKEIKFLLHFVKESKQDESGMPNNRFLAERTGGTYSTLKVQPAELEDSGVYFCASSRGTDIITDTQYFGPGTRLTVL.

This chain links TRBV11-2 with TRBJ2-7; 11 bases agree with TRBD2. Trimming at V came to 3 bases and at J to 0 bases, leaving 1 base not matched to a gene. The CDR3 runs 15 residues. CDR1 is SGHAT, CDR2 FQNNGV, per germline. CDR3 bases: TGTGCCAGCAGCTTTAGCGGGAGGGCCTCCTACGAGCAGTACTTC. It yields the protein CASSFSGRASYEQYF.

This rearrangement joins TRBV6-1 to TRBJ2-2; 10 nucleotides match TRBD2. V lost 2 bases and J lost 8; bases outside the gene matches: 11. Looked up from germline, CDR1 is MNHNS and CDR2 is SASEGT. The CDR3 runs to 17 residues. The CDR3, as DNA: TGTGCCAGCAGTGAATGGAGACTAGCGGGTGTTGAGGGGGAGCTGTTTTTT. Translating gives CASSEWRLAGVEGELFF.

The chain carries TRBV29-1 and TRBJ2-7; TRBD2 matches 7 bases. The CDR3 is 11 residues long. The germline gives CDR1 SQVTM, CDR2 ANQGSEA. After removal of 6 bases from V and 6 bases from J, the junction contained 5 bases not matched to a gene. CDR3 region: CSVGLDGEQYV. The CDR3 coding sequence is TGCAGCGTCGGACTAGATGGCGAGCAGTACGTC.

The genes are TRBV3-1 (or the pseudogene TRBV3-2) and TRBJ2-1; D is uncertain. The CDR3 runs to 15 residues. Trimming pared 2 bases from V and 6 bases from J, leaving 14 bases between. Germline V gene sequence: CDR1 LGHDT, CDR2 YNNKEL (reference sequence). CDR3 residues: CASSQTLGKSNEQFF. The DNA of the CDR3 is TGTGCCAGCAGCCAAACCCTAGGAAAGAGCAATGAGCAGTTCTTC.

The DNA for the CDR3 is TGTGCCAGCAGTTTTAGACTAGCGGATACTAATGAGCAGTTCTTC. This sequence encodes CASSFRLADTNEQFF. V and J are TRBV6-5 and TRBJ2-1; TRBD2 matches at 9 bases. V trimming: 4 bases; J trimming: 7 bases; junction bases outside the gene matches: 8. The germline gives CDR1 MNHEY, CDR2 SVGAGI. CDR3 length equals 15 residues.

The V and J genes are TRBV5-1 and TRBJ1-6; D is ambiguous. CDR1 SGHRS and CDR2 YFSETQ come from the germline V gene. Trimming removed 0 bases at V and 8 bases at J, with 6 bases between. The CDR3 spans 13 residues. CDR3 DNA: TGCGCCAGCAGCTTGGGCGAGGATTCACCCCTCCACTTT. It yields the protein CASSLGEDSPLHF.

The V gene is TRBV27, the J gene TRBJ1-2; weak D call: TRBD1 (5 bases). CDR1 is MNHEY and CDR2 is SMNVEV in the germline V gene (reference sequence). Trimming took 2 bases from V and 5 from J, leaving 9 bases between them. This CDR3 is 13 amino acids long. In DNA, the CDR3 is TGTGCCAGCAGTTTACAGGGCCCTTATGGCTACACCTTC. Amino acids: CASSLQGPYGYTF.

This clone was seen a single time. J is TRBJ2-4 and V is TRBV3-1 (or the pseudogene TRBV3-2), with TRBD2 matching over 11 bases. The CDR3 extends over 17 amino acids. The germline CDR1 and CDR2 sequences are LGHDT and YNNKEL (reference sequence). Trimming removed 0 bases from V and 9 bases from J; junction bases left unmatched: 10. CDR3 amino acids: CASSQDRALAGGSIQYF. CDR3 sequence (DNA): TGTGCCAGCAGCCAAGATCGGGCGCTAGCGGGAGGTTCCATTCAGTACTTC.

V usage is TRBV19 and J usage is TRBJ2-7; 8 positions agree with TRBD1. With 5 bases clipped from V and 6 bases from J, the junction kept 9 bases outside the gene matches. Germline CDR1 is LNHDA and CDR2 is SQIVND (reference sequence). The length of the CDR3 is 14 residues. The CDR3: CASSSRTGSGEQYF. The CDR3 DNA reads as TGTGCCAGTAGTTCCCGGACAGGGTCAGGCGAGCAGTACTTC. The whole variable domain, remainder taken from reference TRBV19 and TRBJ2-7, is DGGITQSPKYLFRKEGQNVTLSCEQNLNHDAMYWYRQDPGQGLRLIYYSQIVNDFQKGDIAEGYSVSREKKESFPLTVTSAQKNPTAFYLCASSSRTGSGEQYFGPGTRLTVT.

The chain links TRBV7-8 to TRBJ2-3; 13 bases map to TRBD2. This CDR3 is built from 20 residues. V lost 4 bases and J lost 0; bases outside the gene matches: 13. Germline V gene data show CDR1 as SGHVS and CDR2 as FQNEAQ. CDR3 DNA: TGTGCCAGCAGCTCCGGACTAGCGGGAGAACCAATCCTTAGCACAGATACGCAGTATTTT. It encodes CASSSGLAGEPILSTDTQYF. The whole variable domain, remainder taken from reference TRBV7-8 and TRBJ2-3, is GAGVSQSPRYKVAKRGQDVALRCDPISGHVSLFWYQQALGQGPEFLTYFQNEAQLDKSGLPSDRFFAERPEGSVSTLKIQRTQQEDSAVYLCASSSGLAGEPILSTDTQYFGPGTRLTVL.

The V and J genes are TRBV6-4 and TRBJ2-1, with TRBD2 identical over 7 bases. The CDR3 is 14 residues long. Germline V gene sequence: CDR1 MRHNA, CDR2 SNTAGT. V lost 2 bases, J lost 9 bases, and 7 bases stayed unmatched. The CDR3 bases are TGTGCCAGCAGTGACGGAGCGGGGTCCGGTGAGCAGTTCTTC. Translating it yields CASSDGAGSGEQFF.

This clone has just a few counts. The CDR3, as DNA: TGTGCCAGCCGGAAAAGGGGCCCCTACGAGCAGTACTTC. Its protein product is CASRKRGPYEQYF. The chain carries TRBV7-8 and TRBJ2-7; a weak D match, TRBD1 (5 bases). This CDR3 is built from 13 residues. The V end lost 8 bases, the J end lost 2 bases, and 13 bases lay between the germline ends. Germline-derived CDR1 and CDR2 are SGHVS and FQNEAQ.

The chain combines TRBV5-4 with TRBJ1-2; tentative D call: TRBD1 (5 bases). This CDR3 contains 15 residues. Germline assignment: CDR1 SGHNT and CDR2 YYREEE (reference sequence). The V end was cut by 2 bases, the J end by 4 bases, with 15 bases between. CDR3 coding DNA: TGTGCCAGCAGCTTAGTAGGGGCAAGGAGCTATGGCTACACCTTC. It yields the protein CASSLVGARSYGYTF.

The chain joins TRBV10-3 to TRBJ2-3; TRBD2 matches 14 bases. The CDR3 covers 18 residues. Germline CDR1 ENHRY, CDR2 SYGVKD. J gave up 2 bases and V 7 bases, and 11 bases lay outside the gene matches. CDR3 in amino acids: CAITPTSGRAGNTDTQYF. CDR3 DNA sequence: TGTGCCATCACCCCGACTAGCGGGAGGGCCGGTAACACAGATACGCAGTATTTT.

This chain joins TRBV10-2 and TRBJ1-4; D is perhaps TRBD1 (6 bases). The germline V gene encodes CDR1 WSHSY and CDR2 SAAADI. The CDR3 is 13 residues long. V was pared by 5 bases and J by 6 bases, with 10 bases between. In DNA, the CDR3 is TGCGCCAGCAGTACAGGGCAGGATGAAAAACTGTTTTTT. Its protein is CASSTGQDEKLFF.

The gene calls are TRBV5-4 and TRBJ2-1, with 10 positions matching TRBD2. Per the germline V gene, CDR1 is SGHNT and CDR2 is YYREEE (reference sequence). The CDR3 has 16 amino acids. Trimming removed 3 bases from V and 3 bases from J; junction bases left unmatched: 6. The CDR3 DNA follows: TGTGCCAGCAGCTCCGTACTAGCGGGAATCTACAATGAGCAGTTCTTC. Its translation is CASSSVLAGIYNEQFF.

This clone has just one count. CDR3 in DNA: TGTGCCAGCAGTGAATTAGTCTCCGGAAACACCATATATTTT. Residues: CASSELVSGNTIYF. The J gene is TRBJ1-3, the V gene TRBV6-1, with unresolved D. V lost 2 bases and J 4 bases, leaving 9 bases between the germline ends. This CDR3 has 14 amino acids. CDR1 and CDR2 (germline): MNHNS, SASEGT.

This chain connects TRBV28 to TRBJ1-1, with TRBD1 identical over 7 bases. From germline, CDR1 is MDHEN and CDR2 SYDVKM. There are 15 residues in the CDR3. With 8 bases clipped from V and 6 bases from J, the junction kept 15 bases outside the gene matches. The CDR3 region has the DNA TGTGCCAGCTCAGAGTTTAGGGGGCGCGTGCCTGAAGCTTTCTTT. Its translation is CASSEFRGRVPEAFF. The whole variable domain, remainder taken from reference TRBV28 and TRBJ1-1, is DVKVTQSSRYLVKRTGEKVFLECVQDMDHENMFWYRQDPGLGLRLIYFSYDVKMKEKGDIPEGYSVSREKKERFSLILESASTNQTSMYLCASSEFRGRVPEAFFGQGTRLTVV.

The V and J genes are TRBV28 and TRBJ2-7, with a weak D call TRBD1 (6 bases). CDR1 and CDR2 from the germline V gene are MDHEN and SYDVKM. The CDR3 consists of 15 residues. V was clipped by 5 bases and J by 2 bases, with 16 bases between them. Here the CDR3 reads CASSPTGTPPYEQYF. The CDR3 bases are TGTGCCAGCAGTCCAACAGGGACCCCTCCCTACGAGCAGTACTTC. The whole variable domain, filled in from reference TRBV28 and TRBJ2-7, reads DVKVTQSSRYLVKRTGEKVFLECVQDMDHENMFWYRQDPGLGLRLIYFSYDVKMKEKGDIPEGYSVSREKKERFSLILESASTNQTSMYLCASSPTGTPPYEQYFGPGTRLTVT.

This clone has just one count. The chain's CDR3 is CASSGQSPRSGNTIYF. In nucleotides, the CDR3 is TGTGCCAGCAGTGGACAGTCCCCGCGCTCTGGAAACACCATATATTTT. J is TRBJ1-3 and V is TRBV27, with D possibly TRBD1 on 6 matching bases. Germline CDR1 reads MNHEY; CDR2 reads SMNVEV (reference sequence). The CDR3 runs to 16 residues. Trimming pared 5 bases from V and 0 bases from J, leaving 14 bases between.

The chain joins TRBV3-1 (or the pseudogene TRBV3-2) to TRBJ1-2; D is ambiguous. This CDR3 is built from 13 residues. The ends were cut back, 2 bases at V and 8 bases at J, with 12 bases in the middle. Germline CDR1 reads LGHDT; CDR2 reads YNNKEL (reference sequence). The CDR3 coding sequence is TGTGCCAGCAGCCAAATCCCCACCGAGGGCTACACCTTC. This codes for CASSQIPTEGYTF.

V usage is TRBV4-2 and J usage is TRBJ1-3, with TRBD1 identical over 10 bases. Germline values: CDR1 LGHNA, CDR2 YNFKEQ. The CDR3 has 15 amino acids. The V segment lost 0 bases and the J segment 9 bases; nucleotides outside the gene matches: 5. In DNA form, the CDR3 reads TGTGCCAGCAGCCAAGATGGACAGGGGGATAGCACCATATATTTT. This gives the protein CASSQDGQGDSTIYF.

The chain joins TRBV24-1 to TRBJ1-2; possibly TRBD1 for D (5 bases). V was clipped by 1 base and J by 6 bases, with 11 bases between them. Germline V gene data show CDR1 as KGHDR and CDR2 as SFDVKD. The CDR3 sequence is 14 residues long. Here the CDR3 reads CATSDLESGHGYTF. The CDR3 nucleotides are TGTGCCACCAGTGATTTAGAGTCAGGGCATGGCTACACCTTC.

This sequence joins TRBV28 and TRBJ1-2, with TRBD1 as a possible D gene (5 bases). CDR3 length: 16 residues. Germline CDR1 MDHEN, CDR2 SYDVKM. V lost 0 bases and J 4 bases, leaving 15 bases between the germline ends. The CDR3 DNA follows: TGTGCCAGCAGTTTATGGACGACAGAATCTATCTATGGCTACACCTTC. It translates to CASSLWTTESIYGYTF.

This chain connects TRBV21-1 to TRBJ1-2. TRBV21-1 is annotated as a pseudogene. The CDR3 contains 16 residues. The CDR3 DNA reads TGTGCCAGCCCCGCGGGCAGGACGATCTTTCCAACAGGCTACACCTTC. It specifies CASPAGRTIFPTGYTF.

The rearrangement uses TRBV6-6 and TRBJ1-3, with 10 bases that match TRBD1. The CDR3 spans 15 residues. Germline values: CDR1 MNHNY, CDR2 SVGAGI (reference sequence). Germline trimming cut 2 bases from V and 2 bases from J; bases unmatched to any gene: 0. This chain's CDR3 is CASSYGTGAGNTIYF. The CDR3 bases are TGTGCCAGCAGTTACGGGACAGGGGCTGGAAACACCATATATTTT.

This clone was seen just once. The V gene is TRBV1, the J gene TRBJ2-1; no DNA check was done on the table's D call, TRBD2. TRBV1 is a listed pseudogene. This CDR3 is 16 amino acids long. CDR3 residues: CTSSQDQTSDYNEQFF. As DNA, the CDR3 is TGCACCAGCAGCCAAGATCAGACTAGCGACTACAATGAGCAGTTCTTC.